Below, 20 T cell receptor beta chains from the same sample are listed, as sequenced in a study of blood T cell repertoires in COVID-19. Here immunoSEQ multiplex PCR was the method, and the copy in TCRdb shows in-frame clones only, minus some. There are under 200,000 clones in the sample; 80% to 95% occur only once, and 0.5% to 0.55% lies in the top ten. Material: peripheral blood. The receptor source for this set is a man in his forties or fifties with acute or convalescent COVID-19.

The chain employs TRBV6-6 and TRBJ2-7, with 9 nucleotides matching TRBD1. Germline loops: CDR1 MNHNY, CDR2 SVGAGI (reference sequence). V lost 2 bases and J lost 5; bases outside the gene matches: 4. The CDR3 has 14 amino acids. The CDR3 region is CASSYIGQGNEQYF. DNA of the CDR3: TGTGCCAGCAGTTACATCGGACAGGGGAACGAGCAGTACTTC.

The gene calls are TRBV9 and TRBJ2-3, with TRBD2 matching 9 bases. The CDR3 is 15 amino acids. The germline gives CDR1 SGDLS, CDR2 YYNGEE. V lost 4 bases and J lost 3; bases outside the gene matches: 6. The CDR3: CASSFSGSGTDTQYF. CDR3 nucleotides: TGTGCCAGCAGCTTTAGCGGGAGCGGAACAGATACGCAGTATTTT.

The CDR3 sequence: CASSLGWGRSDTQYF. The DNA of the CDR3 is TGCGCCAGCAGCTTGGGCTGGGGGAGGTCAGATACGCAGTATTTT. This chain joins TRBV5-1 and TRBJ2-3; possibly TRBD2 for D (6 bases). Trimming stripped 0 bases from V and 4 bases from J, with 12 bases between. This CDR3 spans 15 amino acids. The germline V gene has CDR1 SGHRS and CDR2 YFSETQ.

This clone showed up just once. V usage is TRBV28 and J usage is TRBJ1-1, with 11 bases aligning to TRBD1. This CDR3 contains 17 residues. Trimming took 6 bases from V and 3 from J; bases not matched to a gene: 12. CDR1 and CDR2 from the germline V gene are MDHEN and SYDVKM. The CDR3 protein is CASSAIRDRGRDTEAFF. CDR3 DNA sequence: TGTGCCAGCAGCGCAATCCGGGACAGGGGGAGGGACACTGAAGCTTTCTTT.

The V gene is TRBV7-8, the J gene TRBJ2-2; possibly TRBD2 for D (6 bases). The CDR3 spans 15 residues. Trimming removed 5 bases from V and 3 bases from J, with 13 bases in between. Germline values: CDR1 SGHVS, CDR2 FQNEAQ. CDR3: CASSPPGTYTGELFF. The CDR3 DNA is TGTGCCAGCAGCCCCCCCGGGACTTACACCGGGGAGCTGTTTTTT.

The rearrangement links TRBV4-2 to TRBJ1-5, with D possibly TRBD1 on 5 matching bases. The germline CDR1 and CDR2 sequences are LGHNA and YNFKEQ. There are 15 residues in the CDR3. The V end was cut by 0 bases, the J end by 2 bases, with 8 bases between. Here the CDR3 reads CASSQDRVGNQPQHF. The CDR3 coding sequence is TGTGCCAGCAGCCAAGACAGGGTGGGCAATCAGCCCCAGCATTTT.

A single count supports this clone. The rearrangement links TRBV7-9 to TRBJ2-3, with D tentatively TRBD2 (5 bases). This CDR3 region has 14 residues. Germline loops: CDR1 SEHNR, CDR2 FQNEAQ (reference sequence). The ends were cut back, 4 bases at V and 2 bases at J, with 10 bases in the middle. In DNA, the CDR3 is TGTGCCAGCAGCTCAAACCGGGACACAGATACGCAGTATTTT. Residues: CASSSNRDTDTQYF.

V and J are TRBV25-1 and TRBJ1-1, with 11 positions matching TRBD1. Unmatched junction bases numbered 6, after V lost 5 bases and J lost 1 base. The CDR3 spans 16 residues. In germline, CDR1 is MGHDK, CDR2 SYGVNS. DNA of the CDR3: TGTGCCAGCAGTCACCCCGGACAGGGGGCGAACACTGAAGCTTTCTTT. Its protein product is CASSHPGQGANTEAFF.

This sequence joins TRBV9 and TRBJ2-3; 10 bases align to TRBD2. Germline lookup yields CDR1 SGDLS and CDR2 YYNGEE. The J segment lost 1 base and the V segment lost 4 bases, leaving 12 bases of the junction unmatched. The CDR3 has 18 residues. CDR3 nucleotides: TGTGCCAGCAGCCCCCAACCAACTAGCGGGAAAGGCACAGATACGCAGTATTTT. The encoded protein is CASSPQPTSGKGTDTQYF.

The genes are TRBV2 and TRBJ2-3; the match to TRBD2 covers 9 bases. The junction had 8 bases not matched to a gene; V was cut back by 7 bases and J by 3 bases. CDR3 length: 15 amino acids. Germline lookup yields CDR1 SNHLY and CDR2 FYNNEI. For the CDR3, the DNA is TGTGCCAGCAAAGGCGGGAGGGCCTTTACAGATACGCAGTATTTT. Amino acids: CASKGGRAFTDTQYF.

The rearrangement links TRBV10-3 to TRBJ1-4; possibly TRBD1 for D (6 bases). Trimming removed 6 bases at V and 8 bases at J, with 13 bases between. Germline V gene lookup returns CDR1 ENHRY and CDR2 SYGVKD. The CDR3 length is 13 residues. Here the CDR3 DNA reads TGTGCCATCAGCTTGACAGGTTCAGAAAAACTGTTTTTT. The encoded protein is CAISLTGSEKLFF.

This chain links TRBV29-1 with TRBJ2-5, with 7 bases matching TRBD2. The ends lost 7 bases at V and 0 bases at J; junction bases unmatched: 8. The length of the CDR3 is 14 residues. Germline V gene data show CDR1 as SQVTM and CDR2 as ANQGSEA. The CDR3 here is CSARLAAYQETQYF. The CDR3 DNA follows: TGCAGCGCTCGACTAGCAGCGTACCAAGAGACCCAGTACTTC.

This CDR3 reads CASSLDMLSYEQYF. The CDR3 bases are TGCGCCAGCAGCTTGGATATGTTATCCTACGAGCAGTACTTC. V is TRBV5-1 and J is TRBJ2-7, with D unclear. Germline CDR1 is SGHRS and CDR2 is YFSETQ. V lost 0 bases and J 1 base, leaving 8 bases between the germline ends. CDR3 size: 14 residues. Full variable domain (rest looked up from reference TRBV5-1 and TRBJ2-7): KAGVTQTPRYLIKTRGQQVTLSCSPISGHRSVSWYQQTPGQGLQFLFEYFSETQRNKGNFPGRFSGRQFSNSRSEMNVSTLELGDSALYLCASSLDMLSYEQYFGPGTRLTVT.

The gene calls are TRBV21-1 and TRBJ2-7; the table names TRBD2, a call not compared with the DNA. TRBV21-1 is a pseudogene locus. The CDR3 totals 19 residues. CDR3 in DNA: TGTGCCAGCAGCAACCGGGACGCAAAAGCGGGTGTGGGATCCTACGAGCAGTACGTC. Amino acid sequence: CASSNRDAKAGVGSYEQYV.

This sequence joins TRBV27 and TRBJ2-3, with TRBD1 identical over 7 bases. V lost 3 bases and J lost 0; bases outside the gene matches: 3. The CDR3 covers 15 residues. Germline CDR1 MNHEY, CDR2 SMNVEV (reference sequence). The CDR3 nucleotides are TGTGCCAGCAGTTTTAAGGGGGCGAGCACAGATACGCAGTATTTT. Translated: CASSFKGASTDTQYF.

CDR3 DNA: TGTGCCAGCAGCCAAGGTGAGGGACTTAACTATGGCTACACCTTC. Protein: CASSQGEGLNYGYTF. The chain couples TRBV3-1 (or the pseudogene TRBV3-2) to TRBJ1-2; TRBD1 is a possible D gene (5 bases). Trimming removed 1 base from V and 1 base from J, with 10 bases in between. Per the germline V gene, CDR1 is LGHDT and CDR2 is YNNKEL (reference sequence). This CDR3 contains 15 residues.

The chain couples TRBV12-3 or TRBV12-4 to TRBJ2-1; a weak D match, TRBD2 (6 bases). The CDR3 runs to 13 residues. V lost 8 bases, J lost 4 bases, and 12 bases lay in between. Here the CDR3 reads CASRDLTYNEQFF. The CDR3 bases are TGTGCCAGCCGGGACTTAACATACAATGAGCAGTTCTTC.

The rearrangement links TRBV6-5 to TRBJ1-6; D call uncertain. This CDR3 spans 15 amino acids. Trimming stripped 0 bases from V and 9 bases from J, with 12 bases between. Germline V gene data show CDR1 as MNHEY and CDR2 as SVGAGI. This CDR3 is CASSYSGHKPSPLHF. In DNA form, the CDR3 reads TGTGCCAGCAGTTACTCGGGCCATAAACCTTCACCCCTCCACTTT.

This chain uses TRBV4-1 with TRBJ1-2, with D uncertain. CDR1 is MGHRA and CDR2 is YSYEKL in the germline V gene. V shed 0 bases and J shed 5 bases, with 10 bases lying between them. This CDR3 has 14 amino acids. The CDR3 protein is CASSQEQVFYGYTF. As DNA, the CDR3 is TGCGCCAGCAGCCAAGAGCAGGTGTTTTATGGCTACACCTTC.

This rearrangement joins TRBV11-2 to TRBJ1-2, with D hard to call. V dropped 3 bases and J dropped 1 base, with 6 bases sitting between them. CDR1 and CDR2 from the germline V gene are SGHAT and FQNNGV. There are 13 residues in the CDR3. CDR3 in amino acids: CASSFTNNYGYTF. The CDR3 DNA reads as TGTGCCAGCAGCTTTACTAATAACTATGGCTACACCTTC. The full variable domain, rest sourced from reference TRBV11-2 and TRBJ1-2, is EAGVAQSPRYKIIEKRQSVAFWCNPISGHATLYWYQQILGQGPKLLIQFQNNGVVDDSQLPKDRFSAERLKGVDSTLKIQPAKLEDSAVYLCASSFTNNYGYTFGSGTRLTVV.